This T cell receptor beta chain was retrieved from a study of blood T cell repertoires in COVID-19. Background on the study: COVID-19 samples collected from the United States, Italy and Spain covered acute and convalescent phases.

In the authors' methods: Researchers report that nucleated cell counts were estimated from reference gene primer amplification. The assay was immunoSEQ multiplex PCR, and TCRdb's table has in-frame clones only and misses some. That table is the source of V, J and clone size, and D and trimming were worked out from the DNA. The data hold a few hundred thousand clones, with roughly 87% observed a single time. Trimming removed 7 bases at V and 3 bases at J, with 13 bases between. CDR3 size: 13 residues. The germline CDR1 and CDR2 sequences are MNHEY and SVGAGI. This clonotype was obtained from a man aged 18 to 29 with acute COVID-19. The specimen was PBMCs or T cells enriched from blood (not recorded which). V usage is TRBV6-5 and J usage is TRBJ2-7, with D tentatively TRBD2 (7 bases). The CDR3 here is CASTHGGLYEQYF. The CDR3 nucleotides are TGTGCCAGCACACACGGGGGGCTCTACGAGCAGTACTTC.